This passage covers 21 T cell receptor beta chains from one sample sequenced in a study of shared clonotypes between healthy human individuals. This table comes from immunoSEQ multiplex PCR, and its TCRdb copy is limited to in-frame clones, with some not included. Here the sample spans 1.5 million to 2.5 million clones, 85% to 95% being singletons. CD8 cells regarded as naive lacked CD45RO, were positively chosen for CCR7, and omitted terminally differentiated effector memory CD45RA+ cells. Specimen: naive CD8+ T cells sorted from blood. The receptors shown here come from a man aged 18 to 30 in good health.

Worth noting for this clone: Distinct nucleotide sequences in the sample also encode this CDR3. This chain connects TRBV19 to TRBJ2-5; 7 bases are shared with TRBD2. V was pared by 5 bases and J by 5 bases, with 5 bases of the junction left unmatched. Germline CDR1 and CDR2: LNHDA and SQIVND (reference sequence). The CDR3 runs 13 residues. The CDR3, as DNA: TGTGCCAGTAGTCCCCTCGGGGGGGAGACCCAGTACTTC. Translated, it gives CASSPLGGETQYF.

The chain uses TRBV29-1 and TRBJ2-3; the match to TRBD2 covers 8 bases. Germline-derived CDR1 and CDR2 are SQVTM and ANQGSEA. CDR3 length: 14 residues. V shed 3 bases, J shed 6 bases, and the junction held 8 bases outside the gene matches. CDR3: CSVERASGPDTQYF. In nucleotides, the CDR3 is TGCAGCGTTGAGAGGGCTAGCGGGCCGGATACGCAGTATTTT.

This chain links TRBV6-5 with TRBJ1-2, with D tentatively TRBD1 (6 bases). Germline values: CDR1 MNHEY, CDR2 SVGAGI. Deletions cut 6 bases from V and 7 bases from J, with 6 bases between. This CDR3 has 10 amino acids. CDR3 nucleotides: TGTGCCAGCAGGGACAGTGGCTACACCTTC. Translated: CASRDSGYTF.

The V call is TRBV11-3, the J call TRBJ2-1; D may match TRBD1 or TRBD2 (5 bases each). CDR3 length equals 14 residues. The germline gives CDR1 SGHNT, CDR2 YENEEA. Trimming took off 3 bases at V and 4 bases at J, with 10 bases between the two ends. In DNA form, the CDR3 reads TGTGCCAGCAGCTTGGGGACCAATTACAATGAGCAGTTCTTC. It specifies CASSLGTNYNEQFF.

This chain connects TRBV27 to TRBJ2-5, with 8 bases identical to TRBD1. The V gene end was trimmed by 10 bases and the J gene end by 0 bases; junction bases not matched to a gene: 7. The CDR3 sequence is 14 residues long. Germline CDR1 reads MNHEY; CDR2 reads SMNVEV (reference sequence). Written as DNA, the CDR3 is TGTGCCACTTCGACAGGGGCCCACCAAGAGACCCAGTACTTC. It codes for CATSTGAHQETQYF.

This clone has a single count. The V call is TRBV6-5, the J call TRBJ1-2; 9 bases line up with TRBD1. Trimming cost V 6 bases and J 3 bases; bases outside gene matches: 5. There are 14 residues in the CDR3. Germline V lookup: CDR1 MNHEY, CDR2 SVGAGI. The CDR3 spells CASRPDRGDYGYTF. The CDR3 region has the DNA TGTGCCAGCAGGCCGGACAGGGGCGACTATGGCTACACCTTC.

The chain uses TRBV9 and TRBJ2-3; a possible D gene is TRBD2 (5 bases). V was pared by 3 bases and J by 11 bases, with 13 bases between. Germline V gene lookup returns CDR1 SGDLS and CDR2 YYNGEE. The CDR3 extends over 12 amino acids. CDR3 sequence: CASSDGIDEQYF. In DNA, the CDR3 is TGTGCCAGCAGCGACGGGATAGATGAGCAGTATTTT.

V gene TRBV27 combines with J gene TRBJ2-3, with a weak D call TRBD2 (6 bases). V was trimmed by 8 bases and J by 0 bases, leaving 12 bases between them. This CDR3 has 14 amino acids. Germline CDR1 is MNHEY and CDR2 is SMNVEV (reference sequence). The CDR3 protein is CASGLGGSTDTQYF. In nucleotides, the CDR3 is TGTGCCAGCGGATTGGGGGGTAGCACAGATACGCAGTATTTT.

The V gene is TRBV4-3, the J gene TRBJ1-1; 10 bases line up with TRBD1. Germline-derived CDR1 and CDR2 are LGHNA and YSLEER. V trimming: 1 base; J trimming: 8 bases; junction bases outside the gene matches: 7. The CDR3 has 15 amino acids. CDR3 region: CASSQAGTGALEAFF. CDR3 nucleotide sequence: TGCGCCAGCAGCCAAGCTGGGACAGGGGCCCTCGAAGCTTTCTTT.

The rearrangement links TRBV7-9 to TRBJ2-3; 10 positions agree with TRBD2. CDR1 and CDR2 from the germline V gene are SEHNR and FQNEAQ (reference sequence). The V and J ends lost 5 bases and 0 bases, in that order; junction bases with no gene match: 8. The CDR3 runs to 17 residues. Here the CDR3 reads CASSIPTSGYSTDTQYF. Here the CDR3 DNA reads TGTGCCAGCAGCATACCGACTAGCGGGTATAGCACAGATACGCAGTATTTT.

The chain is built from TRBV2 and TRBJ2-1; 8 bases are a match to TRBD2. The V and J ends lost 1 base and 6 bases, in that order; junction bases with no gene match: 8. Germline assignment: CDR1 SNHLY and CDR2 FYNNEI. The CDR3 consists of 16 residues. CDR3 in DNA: TGTGCCAGCAGTGAAGGGTCGCGGGGGGTTTTCAATGAGCAGTTCTTC. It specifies CASSEGSRGVFNEQFF.

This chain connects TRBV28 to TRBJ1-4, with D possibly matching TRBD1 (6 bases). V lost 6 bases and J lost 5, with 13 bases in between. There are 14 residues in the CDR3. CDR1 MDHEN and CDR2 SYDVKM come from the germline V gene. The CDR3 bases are TGTGCCAGCAGCCCGGACAGATACAATGAAAAACTGTTTTTT. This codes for CASSPDRYNEKLFF.

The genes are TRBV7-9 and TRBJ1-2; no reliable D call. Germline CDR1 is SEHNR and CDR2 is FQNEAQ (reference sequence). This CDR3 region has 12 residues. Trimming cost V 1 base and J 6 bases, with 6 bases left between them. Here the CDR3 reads CASSLGENGYTF. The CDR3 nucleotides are TGTGCCAGCAGCTTAGGGGAAAATGGCTACACCTTC.

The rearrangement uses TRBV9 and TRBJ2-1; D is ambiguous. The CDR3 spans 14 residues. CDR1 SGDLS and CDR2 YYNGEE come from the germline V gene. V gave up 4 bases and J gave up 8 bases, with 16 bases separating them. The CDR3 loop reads CASSPGGDGYEQFF. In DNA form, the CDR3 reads TGTGCCAGCAGCCCCGGTGGGGATGGTTATGAGCAGTTCTTC.

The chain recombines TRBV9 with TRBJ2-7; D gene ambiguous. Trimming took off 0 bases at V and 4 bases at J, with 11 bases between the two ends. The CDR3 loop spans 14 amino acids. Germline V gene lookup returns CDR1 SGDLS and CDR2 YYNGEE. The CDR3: CASSVGGNMYEQYF. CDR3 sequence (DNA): TGTGCCAGCAGCGTAGGTGGGAATATGTACGAGCAGTACTTC. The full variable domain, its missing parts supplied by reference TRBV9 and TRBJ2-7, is DSGVTQTPKHLITATGQRVTLRCSPRSGDLSVYWYQQSLDQGLQFLIQYYNGEERAKGNILERFSAQQFPDLHSELNLSSLELGDSALYFCASSVGGNMYEQYFGPGTRLTVT.

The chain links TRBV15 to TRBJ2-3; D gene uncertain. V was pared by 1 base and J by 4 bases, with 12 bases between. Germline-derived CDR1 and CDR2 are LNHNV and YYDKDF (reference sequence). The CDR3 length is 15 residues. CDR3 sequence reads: CATSRAAFKADTQYF. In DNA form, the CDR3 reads TGTGCCACCAGCAGAGCAGCGTTTAAAGCAGATACGCAGTATTTT.

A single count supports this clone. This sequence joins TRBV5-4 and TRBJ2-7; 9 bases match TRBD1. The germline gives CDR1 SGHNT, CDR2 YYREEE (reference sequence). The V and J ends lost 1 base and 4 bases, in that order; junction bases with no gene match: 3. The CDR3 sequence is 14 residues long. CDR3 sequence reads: CASSLTGGKYEQYF. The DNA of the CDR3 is TGTGCCAGCAGCTTGACAGGGGGCAAATACGAGCAGTACTTC.

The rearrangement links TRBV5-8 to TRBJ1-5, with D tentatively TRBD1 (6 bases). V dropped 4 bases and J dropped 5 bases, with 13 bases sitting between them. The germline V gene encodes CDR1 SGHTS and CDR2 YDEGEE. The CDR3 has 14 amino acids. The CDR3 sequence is CASSPGQGYQPQHF. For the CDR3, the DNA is TGTGCCAGCAGCCCAGGGCAGGGGTATCAGCCCCAGCATTTT.

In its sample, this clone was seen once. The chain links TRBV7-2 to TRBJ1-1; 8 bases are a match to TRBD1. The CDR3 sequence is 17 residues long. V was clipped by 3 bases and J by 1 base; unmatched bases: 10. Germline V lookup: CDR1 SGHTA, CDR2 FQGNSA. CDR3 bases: TGTGCCAGCAGCTTTCCCCTAGCGACAGGGGCGAACACTGAAGCTTTCTTT. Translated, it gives CASSFPLATGANTEAFF.

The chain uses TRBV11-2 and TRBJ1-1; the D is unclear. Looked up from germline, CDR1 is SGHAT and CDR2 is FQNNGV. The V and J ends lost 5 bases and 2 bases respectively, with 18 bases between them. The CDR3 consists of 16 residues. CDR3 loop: CASSPEQRVINTEAFF. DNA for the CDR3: TGTGCCAGCAGCCCAGAGCAGCGTGTGATTAACACTGAAGCTTTCTTT.

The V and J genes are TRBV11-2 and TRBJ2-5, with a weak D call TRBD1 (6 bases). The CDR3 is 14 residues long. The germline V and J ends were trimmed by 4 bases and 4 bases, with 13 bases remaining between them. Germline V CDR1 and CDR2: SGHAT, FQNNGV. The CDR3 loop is CASSSWTVAETQYF. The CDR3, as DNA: TGTGCCAGCAGCTCGTGGACAGTAGCAGAGACCCAGTACTTC. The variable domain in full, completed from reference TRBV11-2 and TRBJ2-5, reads EAGVAQSPRYKIIEKRQSVAFWCNPISGHATLYWYQQILGQGPKLLIQFQNNGVVDDSQLPKDRFSAERLKGVDSTLKIQPAKLEDSAVYLCASSSWTVAETQYFGPGTRLLVL.